This T cell receptor beta chain was retrieved from a study of shared clonotypes between healthy human individuals. Study-level findings and limits: Donors were few, which limited the genetic and exposure-history diversity represented.

Germline values: CDR1 SQVTM, CDR2 ANQGSEA. The CDR3 length is 11 residues. Between the trimmed V and J ends, which lost 2 bases and 7 bases, there was a span of 7 bases. This table comes from immunoSEQ multiplex PCR, and its TCRdb copy is limited to in-frame clones, with some not included. Here the sample spans fewer than 400,000 clones, around 72% being singletons. On this clone itself: Its antigen is still unknown.

Sequencing was done on a sample of memory CD4+ T cells sorted from blood. Noted subset: CD45RA-negative fraction. The clonotype originates from a man in his thirties or forties in good health. The chain employs TRBV29-1 and TRBJ2-3; no clear D. CDR3 bases: TGCAGCGTTGAATTTTCCTATACGCAGTATTTT. Residues: CSVEFSYTQYF.